This entry features one TCR beta chain sequence. The antigen is undetermined. These data originate in a study of OX40 agonist ivuxolimab in advanced cancers. General study results and limits: Researchers did not establish what antigens the expanded peripheral T cells target. Low normalized T-cell clonal expansion was also seen in some nonresponders.

Method: immunoSEQ multiplex PCR; TCRdb's copy keeps in-frame clones and lacks some. The repertoire consists of tens of thousands of clones, with more than 85% occurring once and the leading ten covering around 0.75%. CDR3 size: 14 residues. CDR1 SGHDT and CDR2 YYEEEE come from the germline V gene. Trimming took off 2 bases at V and 5 bases at J, with 13 bases between the two ends. The sample here was CD4+ or CD8+ T cells sorted from blood, taken in a trial of the OX40 agonist ivuxolimab. This receptor was identified in an adult with an advanced solid tumor such as melanoma, head and neck, liver or kidney cancer. J is TRBJ1-2 and V is TRBV5-6, with D possibly being TRBD1 (6 bases). The CDR3 spells CASSLGGGRYGYTF. The CDR3 DNA sequence: TGTGCCAGCAGCTTAGGAGGGGGACGGTATGGCTACACCTTC.